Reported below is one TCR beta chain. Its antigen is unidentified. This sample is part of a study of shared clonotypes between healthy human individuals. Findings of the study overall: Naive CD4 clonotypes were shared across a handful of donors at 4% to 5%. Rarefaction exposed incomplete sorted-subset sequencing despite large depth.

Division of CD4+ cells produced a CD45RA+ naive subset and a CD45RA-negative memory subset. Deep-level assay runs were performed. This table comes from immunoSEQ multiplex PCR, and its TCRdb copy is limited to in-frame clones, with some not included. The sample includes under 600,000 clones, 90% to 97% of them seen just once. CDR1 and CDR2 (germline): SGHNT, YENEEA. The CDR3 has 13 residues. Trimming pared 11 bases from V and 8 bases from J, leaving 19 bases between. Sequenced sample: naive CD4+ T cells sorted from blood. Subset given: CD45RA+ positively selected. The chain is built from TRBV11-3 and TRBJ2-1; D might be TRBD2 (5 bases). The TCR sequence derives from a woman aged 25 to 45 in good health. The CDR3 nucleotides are TGTGCCTCGGGATCGGGTCTCGGGCATGAGCAGTTCTTC. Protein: CASGSGLGHEQFF.